These 20 T cell receptor beta chains originate from one sample sequenced in a study of breast tumors, draining lymph nodes, adjacent tissues. Axillary draining lymph nodes of breast cancer patients supplied the node samples. From the multiplex PCR reads, TCRdb called clonotypes with MiXCR, one entry per CDR3 protein. The sample has roughly 100,000 distinct CDR3 sequences, more than 25% seen once; the top ten hold approximately 5.2%. Sequencing was performed on axillary lymph node tissue. The receptor set was obtained from a female donor with breast cancer. Some clones in this sample may be carry-over from other donors' samples.

As concerns this clonotype: Germline is not matched at one junction end, which may reflect a read error. This rearrangement joins TRBV7-9 to TRBJ2-3; D remains unclear. The tail of the sequence fits TRBJ1-5 better, so the J call may be wrong. The germline V gene has CDR1 SEHNR and CDR2 FQNEAQ (reference sequence). CDR3 length equals 15 residues. The CDR3 DNA is TGTGCCACCAGCAGAGTCGGACGGACCACGGATACGCAGCATTTT. Translating it yields CATSRVGRTTDTQHF.

The chain couples TRBV7-9 to TRBJ1-5; 8 positions match TRBD1. This CDR3 is 15 amino acids long. Germline values: CDR1 SEHNR, CDR2 FQNEAQ (reference sequence). V gave up 5 bases and J gave up 4 bases; unmatched junction bases: 7. The CDR3, as DNA: TGTGCCAGCAGCAACGGCCAGGGGGCGAATCAGCCCCAGCATTTT. Its protein is CASSNGQGANQPQHF.

Many counts were recorded for this clonotype. V and J are TRBV3-1 and TRBJ2-1, with 10 nucleotides matching TRBD2. With V trimmed by 0 bases and J by 7 bases, 6 bases remained unmatched. This CDR3 has 16 amino acids. Germline V lookup: CDR1 LGHDT, CDR2 YNNKEL (reference sequence). This CDR3 reads CASSQDKLAGENEQFF. For the CDR3, the DNA is TGTGCCAGCAGCCAAGATAAGCTAGCGGGAGAAAATGAGCAGTTCTTC.

The chain has TRBV29-1 and TRBJ1-3; 9 nucleotides align to TRBD1. This CDR3 contains 14 residues. Trimming cost V 7 bases and J 3 bases; bases outside gene matches: 7. Germline V gene data show CDR1 as SQVTM and CDR2 as ANQGSEA. In nucleotides, the CDR3 is TGCAGCGCGCGAACAGGGGGCAGTGGAAACACCATATATTTT. Amino acid sequence: CSARTGGSGNTIYF.

This clonotype occurred many times. The rearrangement links TRBV18 to TRBJ2-2; the D gene is possibly TRBD2 (6 bases). The CDR3 sequence is 15 residues long. Trimming removed 6 bases from V and 0 bases from J, with 11 bases in between. Germline values: CDR1 KGHSH, CDR2 LQKENI. This CDR3 reads CASSSSVSNTGELFF. In DNA, the CDR3 is TGTGCCAGCTCGTCTAGCGTTTCGAACACCGGGGAGCTGTTTTTT.

This clonotype was found many times. The CDR3 coding sequence is TGTGCCAGCAGCCCCGGAGGTCCCACAGATACGCAGTATTTT. Its protein product is CASSPGGPTDTQYF. This rearrangement joins TRBV3-1 to TRBJ2-3; D is possibly TRBD2 (5 bases). Per germline, CDR1 LGHDT and CDR2 YNNKEL (reference sequence). Trimming cost V 4 bases and J 2 bases, with 10 bases left between them. The CDR3 consists of 14 residues.

This clonotype occurred a few times. A much more abundant neighbour one base away suggests this may be a read error. This chain joins TRBV20-1 and TRBJ2-1; 8 nucleotides line up with TRBD2. This CDR3 is 14 amino acids long. Germline V gene sequence: CDR1 DFQATT, CDR2 SNEGSKA (reference sequence). The chain's CDR3 is CSASRGGTYTEQFF. The DNA for the CDR3 is TGCAGTGCTAGCCGGGGGGGCACCTACACTGAGCAGTTCTTC.

The table lists this clonotype with many counts. This rearrangement joins TRBV7-9 to TRBJ2-1, with D possibly matching TRBD2 (5 bases). Trimming removed 1 base at V and 6 bases at J, with 16 bases between. The CDR3 is 16 amino acids. From germline, CDR1 is SEHNR and CDR2 FQNEAQ (reference sequence). DNA for the CDR3: TGTGCCAGCAGCTTAGGGGCGGGTGGGCCCAGCAATGAGCAGTTCTTC. Its protein product is CASSLGAGGPSNEQFF.

This clonotype was seen a handful of times. The rearrangement uses TRBV7-9 and TRBJ1-1; D is unclear. Germline-derived CDR1 and CDR2 are SEHNR and FQNEAQ (reference sequence). Trimming removed 2 bases at V and 1 base at J, with 11 bases between. The CDR3 totals 15 residues. The CDR3 loop reads CASSLLSGGNTEAFF. The CDR3 region has the DNA TGTGCCAGCAGCTTATTATCAGGAGGGAACACTGAAGCTTTCTTT.

About this clonotype: The conserved closing phenylalanine or tryptophan is absent in this CDR3, likely reflecting a read error. Because the CDR3's place on the DNA is in doubt, the DNA is left out and the CDR3 is given as listed by TCRdb. This chain joins TRBV19 and TRBJ2-5. The CDR3 comprises 8 residues, both ends counted. Germline loops: CDR1 LNHDA, CDR2 SQIVND (reference sequence). The CDR3: CASSAQTS.

With respect to this clonotype: The final CDR3 position lacks the conserved phenylalanine or tryptophan, pointing to a likely read error. Because the CDR3's place on the DNA is in doubt, the DNA is left out and the CDR3 is given as listed by TCRdb. This chain joins TRBV4-3 and TRBJ1-3. From its first to its last residue, the CDR3 has 9 amino acids. Per germline, CDR1 LGHNA and CDR2 YSLEER. CDR3 sequence reads: CASSQDRGT.

The table lists this clonotype with a few counts. J is TRBJ1-1 and V is TRBV18; D may be TRBD1 (5 bases). The germline V gene encodes CDR1 KGHSH and CDR2 LQKENI. V lost 3 bases to trimming and J lost 2 bases, with 10 bases between them. The CDR3 is made up of 14 amino acids. The CDR3 bases are TGTGCCAGCTCACCGAGGGACGGTAACACTGAAGCTTTCTTT. Protein product: CASSPRDGNTEAFF.

This clonotype was detected ten times or more. The rearrangement links TRBV20-1 to TRBJ1-5, with unresolved D. Germline V gene data show CDR1 as DFQATT and CDR2 as SNEGSKA (reference sequence). The length of the CDR3 is 14 residues. V lost 3 bases and J lost 7, with 16 bases in between. In nucleotides, the CDR3 is TGCAGTGCTAGGGGCGGGAGGTGGATCCAGCCCCAGCATTTT. It yields the protein CSARGGRWIQPQHF.

This clonotype was detected many times. In nucleotides, the CDR3 is TGTGCCAGCACCTTCTCCCACACCGGGGAGCTGTTTTTT. Amino acids: CASTFSHTGELFF. V gene TRBV7-2 combines with J gene TRBJ2-2; D is unresolved. The germline V gene encodes CDR1 SGHTA and CDR2 FQGNSA. This CDR3 region has 13 residues. V lost 7 bases, J lost 3 bases, and 9 bases lay in between.

This clonotype is labeled medium-sized. J is TRBJ2-5 and V is TRBV12-3 or TRBV12-4; no clear D. Trimming took 3 bases from V and 1 from J, leaving 3 bases between them. This CDR3 contains 12 residues. The CDR3 is CASSFSQETQYF. CDR3 sequence (DNA): TGTGCCAGCAGTTTTAGCCAAGAGACCCAGTACTTC.

As regards this clonotype: This could be a read error, since a much larger clone is one nucleotide away. V gene TRBV5-6 combines with J gene TRBJ1-2; TRBD1 might be the D (5 bases). The germline V gene encodes CDR1 SGHDT and CDR2 YYEEEE. CDR3 length: 14 residues. V lost 2 bases and J lost 5, with 13 bases in between. The CDR3 nucleotides read TGTGCCAGCAGCTTATCGGGGACGCCTTATGGCTACACCTTC. Translating gives CASSLSGTPYGYTF.

Regarding this clonotype: An end of the junction does not agree with germline; a read error may underlie this. The chain links TRBV6-1 to TRBJ2-2; 10 bases agree with TRBD2. The germline gives CDR1 MNHNS, CDR2 SASEGT. The CDR3 length is 15 residues. The DNA of the CDR3 is TGTGCCTGCAGTTACGCTAGCGGGGGCACCGGGGAGCTGTTTTTT. Its protein product is CACSYASGGTGELFF.

The chain has TRBV6-4 and TRBJ2-3; TRBD2 agrees at 9 bases. Germline loops: CDR1 MRHNA, CDR2 SNTAGT. This CDR3 spans 15 amino acids. The trim removed 4 bases at V and 11 bases at J, leaving 13 bases unmatched. DNA of the CDR3: TGTGCCAGCAGTGCGGTAGCGGGAGTTTGGAATGAGCAGTATTTT. Translating it yields CASSAVAGVWNEQYF.

This clonotype appeared many times. The chain has TRBV20-1 and TRBJ2-7, with a tentative D call TRBD2 (6 bases). CDR3 length: 16 amino acids. The V end lost 0 bases, the J end lost 5 bases, and 20 bases lay between the germline ends. In germline, CDR1 is DFQATT, CDR2 SNEGSKA (reference sequence). CDR3 sequence reads: CSARDLVIAAGHEQYF. CDR3 DNA sequence: TGCAGTGCTAGAGATCTCGTGATAGCGGCTGGCCACGAGCAGTACTTC.

This clonotype was observed a few times. Given a much more abundant clone one base away, this may be a read error. The chain links TRBV7-9 to TRBJ2-5, with 15 bases lining up with TRBD2. This CDR3 region has 19 residues. V lost 2 bases to trimming and J lost 5 bases; unmatched junction nucleotides: 12. Germline assignment: CDR1 SEHNR and CDR2 FQNEAQ (reference sequence). CDR3 nucleotide sequence: TGTGCCAGCAGCTTAACCCGGACTAGCGGGAGGGCCAGGCCCGAGACCCAGTACTTC. It specifies CASSLTRTSGRARPETQYF.